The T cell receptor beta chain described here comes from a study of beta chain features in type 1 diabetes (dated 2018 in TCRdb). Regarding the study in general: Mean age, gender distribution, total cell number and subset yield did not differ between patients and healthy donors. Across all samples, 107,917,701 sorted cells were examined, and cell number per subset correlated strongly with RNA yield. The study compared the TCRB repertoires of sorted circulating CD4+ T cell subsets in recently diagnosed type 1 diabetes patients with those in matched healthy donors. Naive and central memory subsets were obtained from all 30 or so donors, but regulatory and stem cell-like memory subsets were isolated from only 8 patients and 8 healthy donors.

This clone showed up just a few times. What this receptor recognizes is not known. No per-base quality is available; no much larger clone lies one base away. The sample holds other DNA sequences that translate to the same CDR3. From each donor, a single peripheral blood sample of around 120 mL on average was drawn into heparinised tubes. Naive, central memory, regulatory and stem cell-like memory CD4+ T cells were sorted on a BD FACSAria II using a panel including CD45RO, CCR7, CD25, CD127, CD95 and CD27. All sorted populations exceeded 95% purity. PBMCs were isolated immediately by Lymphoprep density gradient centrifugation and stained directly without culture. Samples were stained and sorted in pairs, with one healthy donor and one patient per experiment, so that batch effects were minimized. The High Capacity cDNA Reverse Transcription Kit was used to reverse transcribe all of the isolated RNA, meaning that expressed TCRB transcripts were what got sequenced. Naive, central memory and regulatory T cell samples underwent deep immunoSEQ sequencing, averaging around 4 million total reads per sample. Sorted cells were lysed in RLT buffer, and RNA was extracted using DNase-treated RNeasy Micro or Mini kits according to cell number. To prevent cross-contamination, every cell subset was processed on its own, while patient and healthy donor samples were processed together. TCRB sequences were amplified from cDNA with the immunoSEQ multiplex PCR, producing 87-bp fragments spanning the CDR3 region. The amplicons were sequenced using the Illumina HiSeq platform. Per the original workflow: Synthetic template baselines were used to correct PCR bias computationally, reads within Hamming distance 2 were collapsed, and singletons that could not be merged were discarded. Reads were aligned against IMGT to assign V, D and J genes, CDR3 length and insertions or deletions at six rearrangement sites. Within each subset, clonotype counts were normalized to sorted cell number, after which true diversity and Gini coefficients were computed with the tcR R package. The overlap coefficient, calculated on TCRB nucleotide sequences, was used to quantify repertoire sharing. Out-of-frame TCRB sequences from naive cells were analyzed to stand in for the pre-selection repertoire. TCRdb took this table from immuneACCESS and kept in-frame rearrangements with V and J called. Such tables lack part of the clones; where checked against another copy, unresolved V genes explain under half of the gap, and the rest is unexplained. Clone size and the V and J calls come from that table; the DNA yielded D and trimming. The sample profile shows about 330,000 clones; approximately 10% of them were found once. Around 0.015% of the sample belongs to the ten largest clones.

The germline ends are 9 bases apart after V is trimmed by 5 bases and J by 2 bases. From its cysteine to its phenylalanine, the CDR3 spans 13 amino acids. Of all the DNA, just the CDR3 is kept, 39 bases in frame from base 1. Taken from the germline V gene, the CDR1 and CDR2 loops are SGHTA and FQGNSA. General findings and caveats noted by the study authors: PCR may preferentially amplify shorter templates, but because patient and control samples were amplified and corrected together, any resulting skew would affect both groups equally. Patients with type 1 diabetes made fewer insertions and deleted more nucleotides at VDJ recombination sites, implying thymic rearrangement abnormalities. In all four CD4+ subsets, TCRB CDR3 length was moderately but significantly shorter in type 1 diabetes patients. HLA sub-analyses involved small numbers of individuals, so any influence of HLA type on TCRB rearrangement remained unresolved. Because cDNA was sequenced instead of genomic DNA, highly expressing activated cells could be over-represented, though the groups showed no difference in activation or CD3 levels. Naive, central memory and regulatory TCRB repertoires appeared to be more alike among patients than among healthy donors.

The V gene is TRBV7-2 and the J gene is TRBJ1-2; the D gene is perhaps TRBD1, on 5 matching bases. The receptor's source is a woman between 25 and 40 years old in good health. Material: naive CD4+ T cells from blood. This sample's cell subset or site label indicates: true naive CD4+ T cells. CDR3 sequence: CASSPDRNYGYTF. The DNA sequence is TGTGCCAGCAGCCCCGACAGAAACTATGGCTACACCTTC.